A single sample gave rise to the 3 T cell receptor beta chains below, sequenced in a study of a mutant IDH1 vaccine in newly diagnosed glioma. Data came from immunoSEQ multiplex PCR; TCRdb stores just in-frame clones and leaves some out. In the table there are about 24,000 clones, approximately 91% of which are singletons. Time point indicated: baseline, week 1 (first vaccination visit). The treatment is: pre-vaccination baseline after standard-of-care therapy. The specimen was PBMCs, collected from a glioma patient treated with radiotherapy, temozolomide or both. The receptors were sampled from a man aged 30 to 45 with glioma.

The chain uses TRBV30 and TRBJ1-1; no clear D. The V and J ends lost 3 bases and 0 bases respectively, with 8 bases between them. The germline gives CDR1 GTSNPN, CDR2 SVGIG (reference sequence). This CDR3 spans 13 amino acids. CDR3 nucleotide sequence: TGTGCCTGGAGGGGGAAACTGAACACTGAAGCTTTCTTT. Encoded protein: CAWRGKLNTEAFF.

The J gene is TRBJ2-7, the V gene TRBV7-9; no firm D call. V was clipped by 3 bases and J by 3 bases, with 18 bases between them. Germline assignment: CDR1 SEHNR and CDR2 FQNEAQ (reference sequence). The CDR3 runs 16 residues. CDR3 loop: CASSFVSRGTRYEQYF. As DNA, the CDR3 is TGTGCCAGCAGCTTTGTCTCCCGCGGCACACGCTACGAGCAGTACTTC.

This clone is hyperexpanded (1% or more) in the sample. The chain's CDR3 is CAWSYDTEAFF. The CDR3, as DNA: TGTGCCTGGAGTTACGACACTGAAGCTTTCTTT. The chain is built from TRBV30 and TRBJ1-1; D remains unclear. This CDR3 is built from 11 residues. V was shortened by 2 bases and J by 3 bases, with 4 bases between the two germline ends. CDR1 is GTSNPN and CDR2 is SVGIG in the germline V gene (reference sequence).